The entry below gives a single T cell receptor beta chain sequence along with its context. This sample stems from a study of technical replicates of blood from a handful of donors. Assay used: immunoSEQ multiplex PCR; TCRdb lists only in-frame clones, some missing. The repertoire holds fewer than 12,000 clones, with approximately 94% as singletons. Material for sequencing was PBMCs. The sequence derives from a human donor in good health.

CDR3 sequence: CASSQDSRGTANRGELFF. DNA for the CDR3: TGTGCCAGCAGCCAGGATTCACGAGGCACTGCGAACAGGGGGGAGCTGTTTTTT. The gene calls are TRBV4-2 and TRBJ2-2, with a tentative D call TRBD1 (5 bases). V gave up 3 bases and J gave up 8 bases, with 25 bases separating them. The CDR3 sequence is 18 residues long. Germline V CDR1 and CDR2: LGHNA, YNFKEQ.